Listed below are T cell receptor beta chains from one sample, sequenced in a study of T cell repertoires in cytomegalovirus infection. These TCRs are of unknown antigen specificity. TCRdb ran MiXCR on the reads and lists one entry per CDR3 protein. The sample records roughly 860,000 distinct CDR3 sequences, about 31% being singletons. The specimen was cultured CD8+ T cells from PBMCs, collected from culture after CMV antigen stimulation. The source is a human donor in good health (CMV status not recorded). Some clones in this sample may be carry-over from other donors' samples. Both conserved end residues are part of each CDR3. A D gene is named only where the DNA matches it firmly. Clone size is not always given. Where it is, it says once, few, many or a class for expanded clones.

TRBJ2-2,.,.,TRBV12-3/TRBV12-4,TGTGCCTCGGAGGGGCTCACCGGGGAGCTGTTTTTT,CASEGLTGELFF
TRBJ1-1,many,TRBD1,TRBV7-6,TGTGCCAGCACCGATGGGGACAGGGGCTCTGAAGCTTTCTTT,CASTDGDRGSEAFF
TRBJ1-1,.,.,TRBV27,TGTGCCAGCAGTCCGGGGTCTTCACCCGAAGCTTTCTTT,CASSPGSSPEAFF
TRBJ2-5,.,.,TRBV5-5,TGTGCCAGCAGAGGGCAGCTACAAGAGACCCAGTACTTC,CASRGQLQETQYF
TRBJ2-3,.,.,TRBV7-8,TGTGCCAGCAGCCCGAAGGGGGGTTTTAGCACAGATACGCAGTATTTT,CASSPKGGFSTDTQYF
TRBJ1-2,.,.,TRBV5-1,TGCGCCAGCAGCTTGTGGGCTAACTATGGCTACACCTTC,CASSLWANYGYTF
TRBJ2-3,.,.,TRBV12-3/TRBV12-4,TGTGCCAGCAGTTTCAGGGAGCGAAACTCAGATACGCAGTATTTT,CASSFRERNSDTQYF
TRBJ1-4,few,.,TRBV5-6,TGTGCCAGCAGCTCAGACAGGTTTAATGAAAAACTGTTTTTT,CASSSDRFNEKLFF
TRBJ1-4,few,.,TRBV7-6,TGTGCCAGCAGCCCCGGCCTCTATAATGAAAAACTGTTTTTT,CASSPGLYNEKLFF
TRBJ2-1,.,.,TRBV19,TGTGCCAGTAATCATGATCGGTATAGGGGGGCCTACAATGAGCAGTTCTTC,CASNHDRYRGAYNEQFF
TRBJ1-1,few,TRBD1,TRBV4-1,TGCGCCAGCAGCCCCCCGGACAGGGGGATTATGAACACTGAAGCTTTCTTT,CASSPPDRGIMNTEAFF
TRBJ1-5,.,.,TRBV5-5,TGTGCCAGCAGGCCAGACGGTAGCAATCAGCCCCAGCATTTT,CASRPDGSNQPQHF
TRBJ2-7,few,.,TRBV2,TGTGCCAGCATGGGCAGGGGCTACGAGCAGTACTTC,CASMGRGYEQYF
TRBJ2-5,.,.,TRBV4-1,TGCGCCAGCAGCCAAACAGGGAGGGCGTACTTC,CASSQTGRAYF
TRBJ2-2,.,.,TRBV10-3,TGTGCCAGCCTGGGGTTAGGGGCCGGCGGCGACACCGGGGAGCTGTTTTTT,CASLGLGAGGDTGELFF
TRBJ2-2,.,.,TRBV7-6,TGTGCCAGCAGCTTAGAGGGAACAGGGCTACACGCCGGGGAGCTGTTTTTT,CASSLEGTGLHAGELFF
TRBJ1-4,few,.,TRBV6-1,TGTGCCAGCAGTGAAGGTCCGGGAACTAATGAAAAACTGTTTTTT,CASSEGPGTNEKLFF
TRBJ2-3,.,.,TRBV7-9,TGTGCCAGCAGCTTAGTGGCGGAAACAGATACGCAGTATTTT,CASSLVAETDTQYF
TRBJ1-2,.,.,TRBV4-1,TGCGCCAGCAGCCCAGAACCGGCGGCAGCTAACTATGGCTACACCTTC,CASSPEPAAANYGYTF
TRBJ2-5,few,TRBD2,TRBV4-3,TGCGCCAGCAGCCAAGAGAGCGGGGGGGCCTTTGTGACCCAGTACTTC,CASSQESGGAFVTQYF
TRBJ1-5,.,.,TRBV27,TGTGCCAGCAGTTGGGCCTCCCCCATTTATAGCAATCAGCCCCAGCATTTT,CASSWASPIYSNQPQHF
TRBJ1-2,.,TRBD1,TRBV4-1,TGCGCCAGCAGCCAAGACCAGGGGGCCGGCTATGGCTACACCTTC,CASSQDQGAGYGYTF
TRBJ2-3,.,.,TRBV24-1,TGTGCCACCAGTGATCCTCGACAGGATAGCACAGATACGCAGTATTTT,CATSDPRQDSTDTQYF